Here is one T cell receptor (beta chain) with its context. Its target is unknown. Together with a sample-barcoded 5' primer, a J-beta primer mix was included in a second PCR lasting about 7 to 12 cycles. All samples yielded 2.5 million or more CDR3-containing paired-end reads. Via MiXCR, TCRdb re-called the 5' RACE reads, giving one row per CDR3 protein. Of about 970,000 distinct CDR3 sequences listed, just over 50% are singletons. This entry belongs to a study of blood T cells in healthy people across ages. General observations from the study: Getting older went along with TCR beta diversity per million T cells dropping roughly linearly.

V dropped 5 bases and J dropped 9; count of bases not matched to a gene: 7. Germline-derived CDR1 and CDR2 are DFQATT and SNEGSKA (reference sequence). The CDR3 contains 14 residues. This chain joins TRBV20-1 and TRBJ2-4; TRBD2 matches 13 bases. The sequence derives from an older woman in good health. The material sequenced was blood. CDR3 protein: CSAPGLAGFGIQYF. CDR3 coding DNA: TGCAGTGCTCCGGGACTAGCGGGATTCGGCATTCAGTACTTC.